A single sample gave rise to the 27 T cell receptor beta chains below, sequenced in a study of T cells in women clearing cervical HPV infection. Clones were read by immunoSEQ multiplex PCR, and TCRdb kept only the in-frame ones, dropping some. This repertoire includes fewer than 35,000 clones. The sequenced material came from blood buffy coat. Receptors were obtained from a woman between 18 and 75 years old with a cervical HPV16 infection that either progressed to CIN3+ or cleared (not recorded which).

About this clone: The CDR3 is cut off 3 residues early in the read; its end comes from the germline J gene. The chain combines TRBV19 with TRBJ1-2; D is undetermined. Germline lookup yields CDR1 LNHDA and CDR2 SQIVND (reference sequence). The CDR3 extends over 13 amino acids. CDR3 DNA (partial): TGTGCCAGTAGTATAAAGCGAGCAGATACC. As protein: CASSIKRADT. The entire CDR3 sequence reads CASSIKRADTYTF.

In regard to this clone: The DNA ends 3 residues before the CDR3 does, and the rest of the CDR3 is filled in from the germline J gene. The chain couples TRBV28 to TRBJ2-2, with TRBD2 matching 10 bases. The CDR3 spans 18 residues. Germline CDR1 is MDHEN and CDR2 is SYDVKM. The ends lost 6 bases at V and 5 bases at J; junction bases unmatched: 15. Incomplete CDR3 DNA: TGTGCCAGCAGCCGAGGTCGCCTAGCGGGAGATAAGACCGGGGAG. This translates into CASSRGRLAGDKTGE. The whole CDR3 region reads CASSRGRLAGDKTGELFF.

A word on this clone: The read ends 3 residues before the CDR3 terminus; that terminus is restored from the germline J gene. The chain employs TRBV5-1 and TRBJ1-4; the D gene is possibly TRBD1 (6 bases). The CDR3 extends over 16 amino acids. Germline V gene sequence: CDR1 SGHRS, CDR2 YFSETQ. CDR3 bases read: TGCGCCAGCAGCCTGACCTCTGGGGGGCCGGGGGGCAAA. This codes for CASSLTSGGPGGK. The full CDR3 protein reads CASSLTSGGPGGKLFF.

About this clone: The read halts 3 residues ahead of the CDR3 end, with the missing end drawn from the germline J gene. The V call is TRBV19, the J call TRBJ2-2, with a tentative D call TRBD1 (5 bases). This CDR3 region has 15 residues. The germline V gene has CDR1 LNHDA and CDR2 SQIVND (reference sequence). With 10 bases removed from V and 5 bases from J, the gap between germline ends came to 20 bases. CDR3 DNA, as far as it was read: TGTGCCACCAAGGGAAGCCCAGGGATTACCGGGGAG. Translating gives CATKGSPGITGE. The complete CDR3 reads CATKGSPGITGELFF.

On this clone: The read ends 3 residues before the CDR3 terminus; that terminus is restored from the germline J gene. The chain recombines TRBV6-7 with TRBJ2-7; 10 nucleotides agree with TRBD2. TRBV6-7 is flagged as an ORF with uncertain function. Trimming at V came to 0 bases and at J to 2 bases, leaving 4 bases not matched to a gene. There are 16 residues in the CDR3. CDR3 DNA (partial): TGTGCCAGCAGTTACTCCGAGCGGGAGGGTCCCTACGAG. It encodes CASSYSEREGPYE. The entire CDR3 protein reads CASSYSEREGPYEQYF.

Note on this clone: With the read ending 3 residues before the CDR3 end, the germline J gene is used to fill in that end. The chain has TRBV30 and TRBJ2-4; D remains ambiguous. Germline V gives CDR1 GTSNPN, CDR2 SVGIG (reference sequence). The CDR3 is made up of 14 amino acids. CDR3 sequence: CAWSAMAPNYGQYF. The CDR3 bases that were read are TGTGCCTGGAGTGCCATGGCTCCGAACTATGGT.

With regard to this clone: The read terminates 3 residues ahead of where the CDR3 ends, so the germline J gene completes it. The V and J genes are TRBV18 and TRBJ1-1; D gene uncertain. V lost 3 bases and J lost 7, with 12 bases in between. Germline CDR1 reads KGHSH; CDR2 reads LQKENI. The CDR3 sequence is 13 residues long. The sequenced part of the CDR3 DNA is TGTGCCAGCTCACCCTACCCAGGATATGAA. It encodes CASSPYPGYE. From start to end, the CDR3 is CASSPYPGYEAFF.

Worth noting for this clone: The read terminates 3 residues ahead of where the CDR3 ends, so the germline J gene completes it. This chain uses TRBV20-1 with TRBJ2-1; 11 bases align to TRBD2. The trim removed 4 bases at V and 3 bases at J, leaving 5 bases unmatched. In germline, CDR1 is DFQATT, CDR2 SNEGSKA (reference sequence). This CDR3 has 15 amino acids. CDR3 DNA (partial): TGCAGTGCTACGAGGGGACTAGCGGACTACAATGAG. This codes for CSATRGLADYNE. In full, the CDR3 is CSATRGLADYNEQFF.

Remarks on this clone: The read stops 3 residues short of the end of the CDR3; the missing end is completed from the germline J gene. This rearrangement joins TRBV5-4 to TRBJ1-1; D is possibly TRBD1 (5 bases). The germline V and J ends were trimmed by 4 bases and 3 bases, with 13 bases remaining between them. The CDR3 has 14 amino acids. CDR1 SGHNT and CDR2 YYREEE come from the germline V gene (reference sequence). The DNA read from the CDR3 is TGTGCCAGCAGCGCAGGGAGGAGGGACACTGAA. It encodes CASSAGRRDTE. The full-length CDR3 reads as CASSAGRRDTEAFF.

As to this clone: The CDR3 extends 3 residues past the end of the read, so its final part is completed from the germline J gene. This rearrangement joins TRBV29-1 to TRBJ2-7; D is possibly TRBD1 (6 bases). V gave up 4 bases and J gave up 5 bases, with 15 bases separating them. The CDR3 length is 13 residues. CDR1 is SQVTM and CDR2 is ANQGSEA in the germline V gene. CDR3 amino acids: CSVASTGNHEQYF. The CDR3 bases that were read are TGCAGCGTTGCCTCCACAGGGAACCACGAG.

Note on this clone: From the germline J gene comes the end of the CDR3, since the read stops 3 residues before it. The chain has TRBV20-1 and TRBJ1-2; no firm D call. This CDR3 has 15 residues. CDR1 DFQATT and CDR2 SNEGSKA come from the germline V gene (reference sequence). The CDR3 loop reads CSASTGGPDSGGYTF. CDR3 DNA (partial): TGCAGTGCTAGTACCGGTGGTCCTGATTCGGGGGGC.

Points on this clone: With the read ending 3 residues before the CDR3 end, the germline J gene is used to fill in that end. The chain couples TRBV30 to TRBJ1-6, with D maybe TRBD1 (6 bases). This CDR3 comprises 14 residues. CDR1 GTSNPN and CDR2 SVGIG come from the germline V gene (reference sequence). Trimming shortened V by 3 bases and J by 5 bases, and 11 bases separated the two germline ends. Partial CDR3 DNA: TGTGCCTGGAGCGTGGGGGCTAATAATTCACCC. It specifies CAWSVGANNSP. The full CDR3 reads CAWSVGANNSPLHF.

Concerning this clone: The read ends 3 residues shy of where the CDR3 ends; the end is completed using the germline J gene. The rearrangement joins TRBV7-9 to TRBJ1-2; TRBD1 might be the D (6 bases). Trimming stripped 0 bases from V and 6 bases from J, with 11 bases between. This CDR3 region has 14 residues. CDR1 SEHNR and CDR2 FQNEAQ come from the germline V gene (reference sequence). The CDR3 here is CASSLAGAVNGYTF. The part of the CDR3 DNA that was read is TGTGCCAGCAGCTTAGCGGGGGCAGTCAATGGC. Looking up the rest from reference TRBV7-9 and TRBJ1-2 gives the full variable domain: DTGVSQNPRHKITKRGQNVTFRCDPISEHNRLYWYRQTLGQGPEFLTYFQNEAQLEKSRLLSDRFSAERPKGSFSTLEIQRTEQGDSAMYLCASSLAGAVNGYTFGSGTRLTVV.

The part of the CDR3 DNA that was read is TGTGCCAGTAGTCCCCAGCGGACGGCGAACACTGAA. This codes for CASSPQRTANTE. The full CDR3 sequence reads CASSPQRTANTEAFF. The V call is TRBV19, the J call TRBJ1-1; D unclear. The read gets to within 3 residues of the CDR3 end, and the germline J gene fills in the rest. Germline values: CDR1 LNHDA, CDR2 SQIVND (reference sequence). V was shortened by 5 bases and J by 1 base, with 14 bases between the two germline ends. The length of the CDR3 is 15 residues.

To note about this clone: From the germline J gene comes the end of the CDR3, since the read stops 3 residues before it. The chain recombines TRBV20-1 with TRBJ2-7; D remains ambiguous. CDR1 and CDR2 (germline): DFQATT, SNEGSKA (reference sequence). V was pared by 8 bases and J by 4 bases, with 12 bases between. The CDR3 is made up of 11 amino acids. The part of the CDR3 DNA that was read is TGCAGTATCTCAGAAGTGTACGAG. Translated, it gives CSISEVYE. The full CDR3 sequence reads CSISEVYEQYF.

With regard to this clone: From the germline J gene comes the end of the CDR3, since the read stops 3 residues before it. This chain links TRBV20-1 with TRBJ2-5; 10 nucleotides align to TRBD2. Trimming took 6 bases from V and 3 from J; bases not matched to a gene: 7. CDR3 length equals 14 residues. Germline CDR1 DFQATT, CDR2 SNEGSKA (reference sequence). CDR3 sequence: CSAPGTSEEETQYF. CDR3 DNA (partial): TGCAGTGCGCCCGGGACTAGCGAGGAAGAGACC.

The CDR3 bases that were read are TGCAGTGCTAGAGATCCTAGGAAAGAGACC. Amino acid sequence: CSARDPRKET. The full CDR3 sequence reads CSARDPRKETQYF. The V and J genes are TRBV20-1 and TRBJ2-5; D is unclear. The DNA ends 3 residues before the CDR3 does, and the rest of the CDR3 is filled in from the germline J gene. Trimming removed 0 bases at V and 3 bases at J, with 8 bases between. The CDR3 totals 13 residues. CDR1 and CDR2 from the germline V gene are DFQATT and SNEGSKA (reference sequence).

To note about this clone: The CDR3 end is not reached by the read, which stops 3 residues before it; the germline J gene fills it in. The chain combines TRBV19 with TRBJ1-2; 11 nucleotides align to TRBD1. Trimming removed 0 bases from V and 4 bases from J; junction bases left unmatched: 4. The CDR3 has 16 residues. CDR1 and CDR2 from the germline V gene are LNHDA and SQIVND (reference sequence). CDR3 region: CASSIEKGTGGYGYTF. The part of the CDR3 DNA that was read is TGTGCCAGTAGTATAGAGAAAGGGACAGGGGGCTATGGC.

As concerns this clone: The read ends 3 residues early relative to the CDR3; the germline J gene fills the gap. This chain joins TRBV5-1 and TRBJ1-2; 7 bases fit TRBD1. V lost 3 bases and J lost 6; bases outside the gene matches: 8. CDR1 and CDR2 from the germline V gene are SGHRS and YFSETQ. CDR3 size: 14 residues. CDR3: CASSSTGLDDGYTF. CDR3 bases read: TGCGCCAGCAGCTCGACAGGGTTGGATGATGGC.

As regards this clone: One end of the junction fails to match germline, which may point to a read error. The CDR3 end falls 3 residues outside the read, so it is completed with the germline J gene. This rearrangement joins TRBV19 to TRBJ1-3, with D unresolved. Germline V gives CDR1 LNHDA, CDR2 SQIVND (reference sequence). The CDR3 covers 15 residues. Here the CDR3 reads CASSIGRSSGNTIYF. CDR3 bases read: TGTGCCAGTAGTATAGGACGTAGCTCTGGAAACACT.

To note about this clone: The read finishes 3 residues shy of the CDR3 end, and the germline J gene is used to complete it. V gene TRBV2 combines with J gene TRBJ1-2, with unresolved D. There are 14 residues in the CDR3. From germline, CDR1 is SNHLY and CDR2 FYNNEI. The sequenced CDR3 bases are TGTGCCAGCTGGCTTAGCGGGGTAACCTACGAC. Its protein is CASWLSGVTYD. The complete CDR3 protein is CASWLSGVTYDYTF.

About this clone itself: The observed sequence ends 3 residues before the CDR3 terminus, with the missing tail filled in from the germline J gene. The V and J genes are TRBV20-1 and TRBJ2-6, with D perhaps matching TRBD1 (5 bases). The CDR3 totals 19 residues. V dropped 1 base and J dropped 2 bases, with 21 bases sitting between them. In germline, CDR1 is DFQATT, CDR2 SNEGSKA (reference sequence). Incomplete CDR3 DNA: TGCAGTGCTAGAGTTAGGGGTGGTATTAAGATTACTGGGGCCAACGTC. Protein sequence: CSARVRGGIKITGANV. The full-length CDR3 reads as CSARVRGGIKITGANVLTF.

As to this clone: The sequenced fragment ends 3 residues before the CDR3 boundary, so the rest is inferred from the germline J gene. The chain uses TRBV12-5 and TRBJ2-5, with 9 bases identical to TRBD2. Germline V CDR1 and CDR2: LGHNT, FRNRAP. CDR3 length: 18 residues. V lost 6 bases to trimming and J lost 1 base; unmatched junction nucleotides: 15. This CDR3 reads CASGPRTDTSGFQETQYF. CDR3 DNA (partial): TGTGCTAGTGGACCCCGGACAGACACTAGCGGGTTCCAAGAGACC.

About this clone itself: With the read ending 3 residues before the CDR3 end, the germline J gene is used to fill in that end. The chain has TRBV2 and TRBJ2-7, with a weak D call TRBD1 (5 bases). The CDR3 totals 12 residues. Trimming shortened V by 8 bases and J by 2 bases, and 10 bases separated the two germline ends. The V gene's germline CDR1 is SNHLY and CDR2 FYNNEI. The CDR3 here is CASFGAPYEQYF. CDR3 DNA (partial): TGTGCCAGCTTTGGGGCCCCCTACGAG.

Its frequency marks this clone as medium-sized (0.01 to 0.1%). The sequenced part of the CDR3 DNA is TGTGCCAGCAGCCCGGGGGGCGGGGGTGGAGAGACC. This encodes CASSPGGGGGET. The whole CDR3 is CASSPGGGGGETQYF. The genes are TRBV7-3 and TRBJ2-5, with D possibly matching TRBD2 (7 bases). The DNA ends 3 residues before the CDR3 does, and the rest of the CDR3 is filled in from the germline J gene. Trimming left V 5 bases short and J 4 bases short, with 17 bases between. The CDR3 extends over 15 amino acids. Germline assignment: CDR1 SGHTA and CDR2 FQGTGA.

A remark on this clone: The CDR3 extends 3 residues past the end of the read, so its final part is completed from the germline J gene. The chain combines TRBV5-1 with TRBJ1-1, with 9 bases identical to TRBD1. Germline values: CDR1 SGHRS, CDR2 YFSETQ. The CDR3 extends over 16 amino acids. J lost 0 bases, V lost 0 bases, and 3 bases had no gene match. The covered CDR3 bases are TGCGCCAGCAGCTTGGTAGGGACAGGGTTGAACACTGAA. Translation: CASSLVGTGLNTE. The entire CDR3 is CASSLVGTGLNTEAFF.

CDR3 DNA, as far as it was read: TGTGCCAGCAGCTCCGGGGGGGGCAGCGCAGATACC. Translating it yields CASSSGGGSADT. The CDR3 as a whole reads CASSSGGGSADTYTF. The chain has TRBV7-3 and TRBJ1-2; possible D gene TRBD1, 6 bases. The read comes to an end 3 residues before the CDR3 does, leaving the germline J gene to fill in the end. In germline, CDR1 is SGHTA, CDR2 FQGTGA. The CDR3 is made up of 15 amino acids.